What follows describes a single T cell receptor beta chain. No antigen is known for it. The CDR3 loop spans 12 amino acids. The V gene lost 6 bases and the J gene lost 8 bases, with 13 bases spanning the gap. CDR1 and CDR2 (germline): LNHDA, SQIVND (reference sequence). This sample is part of a study of T cell responses to AZD1222 COVID-19 vaccine. Study-wide background: Second-dose schedules of about 4 or about 12 weeks were combined. The study, taken as a whole, reports: Sampling captured repertoires only after the peak T cell response. Baseline serostatus was positive in only a handful of AZD1222 recipients. Targeting of unmutated variant regions was reportedly seen in nearly half of spike-specific TCRs.

Generated by immunoSEQ multiplex PCR, the TCRdb table keeps only in-frame clones and is missing some. The profile shows about 170,000 clones, about 92% of them singletons. Material: peripheral blood, obtained on day 0 of AZD1222 vaccination. This TCR was sampled from an adult in good health. This chain links TRBV19 with TRBJ1-2, with a possible D match to TRBD1 (6 bases). The CDR3 loop reads CASSRGVEGYTF. Written as DNA, the CDR3 is TGTGCCAGTAGCAGGGGAGTGGAGGGCTACACCTTC.